The text below deals with one T cell receptor beta chain. Other DNA sequences of this sample code for an identical CDR3. The sample belongs to a study of shared clonotypes between healthy human individuals. Assay: immunoSEQ multiplex PCR; the TCRdb copy retains only in-frame clones and omits some. Among about 2,500,000 clones, approximately 90% were seen once, and the ten largest hold around 0.14%. Germline CDR1 is GTSNPN and CDR2 is SVGIG (reference sequence). The CDR3 loop spans 11 amino acids. V lost 1 base and J 3 bases, leaving 4 bases between the germline ends. What was sequenced was naive CD4+ T cells sorted from blood. Subset in this sample: CD45RA+ positively selected. This clonotype originated in a man between 18 and 35 years old in good health. The J gene is TRBJ2-7, the V gene TRBV30; no clear D gene. The CDR3, as DNA: TGTGCCTGGAGTGGGGGCTACGAGCAGTACTTC. Encoded protein: CAWSGGYEQYF.